Below are 13 T cell receptor beta chains sequenced from a single sample in a study of response to subunit inactivated influenza vaccine. TCRdb reprocessed the RT-PCR reads via MiXCR and lists one record per CDR3 protein. The table lists hundreds of thousands of distinct CDR3 sequences, 9.5% to 13% of them singletons. This sample comprised PBMCs from blood, obtained 35 to 45 days after vaccination. Source of these receptors: a man aged 45 to 65 who received an inactivated influenza vaccine.

This rearrangement joins TRBV6-5 to TRBJ2-5; TRBD2 agrees at 12 bases. The CDR3 contains 18 residues. J was trimmed by 4 bases and V by 1 base; bases with no gene match: 10. The germline CDR1 and CDR2 sequences are MNHEY and SVGAGI. The CDR3 is CASSYFPRLAGDGETQYF. CDR3 sequence (DNA): TGTGCCAGCAGTTACTTCCCACGACTAGCGGGGGACGGAGAGACCCAGTACTTC.

This clonotype was counted between two and nine times. This sequence joins TRBV10-3 and TRBJ2-1, with 12 bases that match TRBD2. V lost 2 bases and J lost 10; bases outside the gene matches: 6. The germline V gene has CDR1 ENHRY and CDR2 SYGVKD. The CDR3 extends over 15 amino acids. CDR3 sequence: CAISEITGTSGEQFF. CDR3 DNA sequence: TGTGCCATCAGTGAGATCACCGGGACTAGCGGGGAGCAGTTCTTC.

V is TRBV12-3 or TRBV12-4 and J is TRBJ2-7; D is uncertain. V was pared by 1 base and J by 7 bases, with 8 bases between. The CDR3 sequence is 12 residues long. The chain's CDR3 is CASSLGTREQYF. The DNA for the CDR3 is TGTGCCAGCAGTTTAGGTACGAGGGAGCAGTACTTC.

This clonotype was seen more than once but under ten times. The genes are TRBV29-1 and TRBJ2-3, with D hard to call. The V end lost 2 bases, the J end lost 1 base, and 16 bases lay between the germline ends. Germline-derived CDR1 and CDR2 are SQVTM and ANQGSEA. This CDR3 spans 16 amino acids. CDR3: CSVESGVRLGTDTQYF. CDR3 coding DNA: TGCAGCGTTGAATCTGGGGTTAGGCTTGGCACAGATACGCAGTATTTT.

The sample holds many counts of this clonotype. The chain is built from TRBV11-1 and TRBJ1-1, with D unresolved. CDR1 is SGHAT, CDR2 FQDESV, per germline (reference sequence). The CDR3 extends over 18 amino acids. V lost 2 bases and J lost 0, with 19 bases in between. CDR3 DNA sequence: TGTGCCAGCAGCTTACGAAGGGTAAACCAACTAATGAACACTGAAGCTTTCTTT. Amino acid sequence: CASSLRRVNQLMNTEAFF.

The chain employs TRBV12-3 or TRBV12-4 and TRBJ2-5; the D call may be TRBD1 or TRBD2 (6 bases each). V lost 3 bases to trimming and J lost 5 bases, with 22 bases between them. There are 17 residues in the CDR3. CDR3 sequence: CASSFGQGRRQGETQYF. The CDR3 coding sequence is TGTGCCAGCAGTTTTGGGCAGGGGAGGAGGCAGGGCGAGACCCAGTACTTC.

As for this clonotype: A clone one base away is much larger, so this may be a read error. The chain employs TRBV12-3 or TRBV12-4 and TRBJ1-4; D may be TRBD1 (5 bases). The CDR3 covers 14 residues. CDR3 sequence reads: CASSFGGANEQLFF. DNA of the CDR3: TGTGCCAGCAGTTTCGGGGGAGCTAATGAACAACTGTTTTTT.

This chain links TRBV9 with TRBJ1-1; D unclear. The germline V gene encodes CDR1 SGDLS and CDR2 YYNGEE. CDR3 size: 20 residues. V shed 0 bases and J shed 0 bases, with 24 bases lying between them. CDR3 region: CASSVGDGSRTRSMNTEAFF. CDR3 DNA: TGTGCCAGCAGCGTAGGTGATGGTAGTCGGACCCGATCCATGAACACTGAAGCTTTCTTT.

This clonotype was detected a few times. CDR3 sequence reads: CASSINTDTQYF. The DNA of the CDR3 is TGTGCCAGCAGTATTAACACAGATACGCAGTATTTT. The chain carries TRBV12-3 or TRBV12-4 and TRBJ2-3; D call uncertain. The CDR3 length is 12 residues. V was trimmed by 5 bases and J by 2 bases, leaving 5 bases between them.

This clonotype was observed at least ten times. The genes are TRBV20-1 and TRBJ2-5; 11 nucleotides align to TRBD2. The CDR3 is 14 amino acids. The trim removed 3 bases at V and 5 bases at J, leaving 5 bases unmatched. The V gene's germline CDR1 is DFQATT and CDR2 SNEGSKA (reference sequence). This chain's CDR3 is CSARLAGGVETQYF. The CDR3 DNA reads as TGCAGTGCTAGGCTAGCGGGGGGTGTGGAGACCCAGTACTTC.

This clonotype has a count of ten or more. This chain connects TRBV20-1 to TRBJ2-3, with TRBD2 identical over 11 bases. Germline V gives CDR1 DFQATT, CDR2 SNEGSKA (reference sequence). After removal of 3 bases from V and 6 bases from J, the junction contained 11 bases not matched to a gene. The CDR3 is 16 residues long. In nucleotides, the CDR3 is TGCAGTGCTAGGGCTCGGCGACTAGCGGGGACGGATACGCAGTATTTT. Encoded protein: CSARARRLAGTDTQYF.

The CDR3 here is CASSYIGDHQETQYF. In DNA, the CDR3 is TGTGCCAGCAGTTACATCGGGGACCACCAAGAGACCCAGTACTTC. The V call is TRBV6-2 or TRBV6-3, the J call TRBJ2-5; D may correspond to TRBD1 or TRBD2 (5 bases each). Germline lookup yields CDR1 MNHEY and CDR2 SVGEGT. This CDR3 contains 15 residues. The V gene lost 2 bases and the J gene lost 0 bases, with 10 bases spanning the gap.

This clonotype was detected a few times. The chain joins TRBV29-1 to TRBJ2-3; D is uncertain. The V gene lost 3 bases and the J gene lost 0 bases, with 10 bases spanning the gap. CDR3 length: 14 amino acids. Germline CDR1 SQVTM, CDR2 ANQGSEA. The CDR3 spells CSVDLSDSTDTQYF. CDR3 DNA: TGCAGCGTTGATTTGTCAGATAGCACAGATACGCAGTATTTT.